These 11 T cell receptor beta chains were sequenced from one sample in a study of CD8+ T cells in alopecia areata. RNA was extracted and reverse transcribed into cDNA as the sequencing template. The repertoire was sequenced with immunoSEQ multiplex PCR; TCRdb's copy has only in-frame clones and lacks some. Among about 3,300 clones listed, approximately 79% were seen once. Treatment meaning: oral pan-JAK inhibitor, 5-10 mg twice daily. As part of sample collection, lesional scalp punch biopsies and peripheral blood were taken from alopecia areata patients. This material consisted of skin, taken at week 24, from a patient treated with tofacitinib. The receptors were sampled from a human donor with alopecia areata.

This clone was seen a handful of times. This chain uses TRBV29-1 with TRBJ2-1; D not resolved. Trimming removed 7 bases at V and 8 bases at J, with 12 bases between. CDR1 and CDR2 from the germline V gene are SQVTM and ANQGSEA. This CDR3 has 11 residues. The CDR3 sequence: CSGGDTDEQFF. In nucleotides, the CDR3 is TGCAGCGGGGGTGACACGGATGAGCAGTTCTTC.

This chain links TRBV4-1 with TRBJ1-5; D unresolved. The germline V gene has CDR1 MGHRA and CDR2 YSYEKL. The V and J ends lost 0 bases and 3 bases respectively, with 3 bases between them. The CDR3 spans 13 residues. Written as DNA, the CDR3 is TGCGCCAGCAGCCAAGATTTCAATCAGCCCCAGCATTTT. Amino acid sequence: CASSQDFNQPQHF.

This clone has just a few counts. V gene TRBV6-5 combines with J gene TRBJ2-3; 12 bases align to TRBD2. The CDR3 extends over 16 amino acids. The V gene end was trimmed by 4 bases and the J gene end by 6 bases; junction bases not matched to a gene: 8. Per germline, CDR1 MNHEY and CDR2 SVGAGI. The CDR3 region is CASSSRLAGDRDTQYF. Here the CDR3 DNA reads TGTGCCAGCAGTTCCAGACTAGCGGGGGACCGGGATACGCAGTATTTT.

The chain links TRBV5-5 to TRBJ1-1; no firm D call. The CDR3 has 16 amino acids. Germline V CDR1 and CDR2: SGHKS, YYEKEE (reference sequence). The V and J ends lost 3 bases and 0 bases respectively, with 15 bases between them. The CDR3 DNA is TGTGCCAGCAGCTCGGTCGGGTGGCCTATGAACACTGAAGCTTTCTTT. Its translation: CASSSVGWPMNTEAFF.

The rearrangement links TRBV7-2 to TRBJ2-7; D is perhaps TRBD2 (5 bases). Per germline, CDR1 SGHTA and CDR2 FQGNSA. The CDR3 is 15 amino acids. Deletions cut 1 base from V and 0 bases from J, with 10 bases between. The CDR3 DNA sequence: TGTGCCAGCAGCTTAGGCCCGGGGTCCTCCTACGAGCAGTACTTC. Translation gives CASSLGPGSSYEQYF.

This sequence joins TRBV6-1 and TRBJ2-2, with D possibly matching TRBD1 (5 bases). CDR1 is MNHNS, CDR2 SASEGT, per germline. Trimming took 3 bases from V and 0 from J, leaving 11 bases between them. The CDR3 loop spans 16 amino acids. The CDR3: CASSDTGVTNTGELFF. Here the CDR3 DNA reads TGTGCCAGCAGTGACACAGGCGTTACGAACACCGGGGAGCTGTTTTTT.

This clone has only a few counts. Written as DNA, the CDR3 is TGCAGCGTCCAAGGCGTAGGGTCGTCCTACGAGCAGTACTTC. It is translated as CSVQGVGSSYEQYF. The V gene is TRBV29-1, the J gene TRBJ2-7; D ambiguous. The V gene's germline CDR1 is SQVTM and CDR2 ANQGSEA. The CDR3 covers 14 residues. Trimming cost V 6 bases and J 1 base, with 16 bases left between them.

This chain uses TRBV6-5 with TRBJ2-7; possibly TRBD1 or TRBD2 for D (5 bases each). Germline CDR1 MNHEY, CDR2 SVGAGI. The V end lost 4 bases, the J end lost 3 bases, and 10 bases lay between the germline ends. The CDR3 extends over 13 amino acids. The CDR3 loop is CASSSRERYEQYF. The DNA of the CDR3 is TGTGCCAGCAGTTCCAGGGAGCGCTACGAGCAGTACTTC.

The chain has TRBV14 and TRBJ2-3; 12 bases are a match to TRBD2. Germline values: CDR1 SGHDN, CDR2 FVKESK. Trimming at V came to 4 bases and at J to 12 bases, leaving 11 bases not matched to a gene. The CDR3 spans 15 residues. The CDR3 DNA reads TGTGCCAGCAGCCCACTTAGACTAGCGGGGGCCCAACAGTATTTT. Translated, it gives CASSPLRLAGAQQYF.

The V call is TRBV4-2, the J call TRBJ2-3; possibly TRBD2 for D (6 bases). The germline gives CDR1 LGHNA, CDR2 YNFKEQ. The germline V and J ends were trimmed by 1 base and 2 bases, with 13 bases remaining between them. CDR3 length equals 16 residues. The chain's CDR3 is CASSQGGDLYTDTQYF. The CDR3 DNA reads TGTGCCAGCAGCCAAGGCGGGGACTTGTACACAGATACGCAGTATTTT.

The chain is built from TRBV6-5 and TRBJ1-1; TRBD1 is a possible D gene (5 bases). V lost 6 bases and J 5 bases, leaving 19 bases between the germline ends. Germline lookup yields CDR1 MNHEY and CDR2 SVGAGI. CDR3 length equals 15 residues. The CDR3 DNA follows: TGTGCCAGCAGCCCGGGCTCAGGGAGCAGGACTGAAGCTTTCTTT. This gives the protein CASSPGSGSRTEAFF.